One sample yielded the 22 T cell receptor beta chains listed below, sequenced in a study of T cell clonotyping in hematopoietic cell transplantation. Some clones are missing from TCRdb's copy, which holds only in-frame ones; the method was immunoSEQ multiplex PCR. This sample has tens of thousands of clones; 84% occur once, and the top ten carry approximately 22%. The sample's time point: recipient sample about 28 days before transplant, after cytoreduction. The specimen comprised peripheral blood mononuclear cells, sampled before stem cell transplant. All receptors come from a woman aged 60-75 years with acute myeloid leukemia. Some clones in this sample may be carry-over from other donors' samples.

V gene TRBV14 combines with J gene TRBJ2-2, with 9 bases fitting TRBD2. The CDR3 covers 17 residues. The V gene end was trimmed by 8 bases and the J gene end by 1 base; junction bases not matched to a gene: 11. CDR1 SGHDN and CDR2 FVKESK come from the germline V gene. CDR3 bases: TGTGCCAGCGCAGGGGTAGCGGGGGCCGAGAACACCGGGGAGCTGTTTTTT. It yields the protein CASAGVAGAENTGELFF.

The chain uses TRBV19 and TRBJ1-2; D gene unclear. Germline V gene sequence: CDR1 LNHDA, CDR2 SQIVND (reference sequence). The CDR3 is 13 amino acids. V was clipped by 3 bases and J by 8 bases, with 13 bases between them. CDR3 protein: CASSMTGLQGYTF. The CDR3 bases are TGTGCCAGTAGTATGACCGGACTGCAGGGCTACACCTTC.

The chain recombines TRBV18 with TRBJ1-2; the match to TRBD1 covers 9 bases. V lost 6 bases and J lost 8; bases outside the gene matches: 7. CDR3 length equals 13 residues. From germline, CDR1 is KGHSH and CDR2 LQKENI. CDR3 sequence (DNA): TGTGCCAGCTCGCCTACAGGGGGCGAAGGCTACACCTTC. Translation: CASSPTGGEGYTF.

V usage is TRBV5-4 and J usage is TRBJ2-4, with 12 bases aligning to TRBD1. The CDR3 length is 18 residues. V shed 2 bases and J 0 bases; nucleotides not matched to a gene: 6. The V gene's germline CDR1 is SGHNT and CDR2 YYREEE (reference sequence). CDR3 bases: TGTGCCAGCAGCTTTGGTGGGACAGGGGGCCTAGCCAAAAACATTCAGTACTTC. It translates to CASSFGGTGGLAKNIQYF.

V gene TRBV4-3 combines with J gene TRBJ2-7, with TRBD2 matching over 8 bases. The CDR3 has 17 residues. V dropped 0 bases and J dropped 1; count of bases not matched to a gene: 8. Germline lookup yields CDR1 LGHNA and CDR2 YSLEER. CDR3 protein: CASSQDVGSGTSYEQYF. CDR3 in DNA: TGCGCCAGCAGCCAAGATGTGGGTAGCGGGACATCCTACGAGCAGTACTTC.

V is TRBV5-1 and J is TRBJ1-2; TRBD1 might be the D (5 bases). Between the trimmed V and J ends, which lost 2 bases and 7 bases, there was a span of 15 bases. Germline V CDR1 and CDR2: SGHRS, YFSETQ. The CDR3 covers 14 residues. CDR3 nucleotides: TGCGCCAGCAGCTTCCAAACAGGTGTTGCTGGCTACACCTTC. It is translated as CASSFQTGVAGYTF.

This clone came up a few times. The chain joins TRBV2 to TRBJ1-1; no definite D call. CDR3 length: 15 amino acids. V was clipped by 6 bases and J by 5 bases, with 19 bases between them. Germline CDR1 and CDR2: SNHLY and FYNNEI. The CDR3 protein is CASRDVGLSKTEAFF. The CDR3 coding sequence is TGTGCCAGCAGGGATGTGGGCCTTTCGAAGACTGAAGCTTTCTTT.

The chain employs TRBV11-2 and TRBJ1-5; D is perhaps TRBD1 (6 bases). Per germline, CDR1 SGHAT and CDR2 FQNNGV. The CDR3 is 15 amino acids. V gave up 0 bases and J gave up 6 bases, with 12 bases separating them. This CDR3 reads CASSLEQGSGQPQHF. The CDR3 DNA sequence: TGTGCCAGCAGCTTAGAACAGGGTTCCGGTCAGCCCCAGCATTTT. Drawing the rest from reference TRBV11-2 and TRBJ1-5, the complete variable domain is EAGVAQSPRYKIIEKRQSVAFWCNPISGHATLYWYQQILGQGPKLLIQFQNNGVVDDSQLPKDRFSAERLKGVDSTLKIQPAKLEDSAVYLCASSLEQGSGQPQHFGDGTRLSIL.

This clone was counted once. This rearrangement joins TRBV9 to TRBJ2-1; D assignment may be TRBD1 or TRBD2 (5 bases each). V was cut by 0 bases and J by 9 bases, with 19 bases left in between. The length of the CDR3 is 16 residues. Germline lookup yields CDR1 SGDLS and CDR2 YYNGEE. CDR3 region: CASSVAYLAGNTEQFF. DNA of the CDR3: TGTGCCAGCAGCGTAGCGTACCTAGCAGGGAACACTGAGCAGTTCTTC.

The rearrangement uses TRBV19 and TRBJ2-1, with TRBD2 identical over 14 bases. J gave up 11 bases and V 6 bases, and 18 bases lay outside the gene matches. Germline V gives CDR1 LNHDA, CDR2 SQIVND (reference sequence). This CDR3 spans 18 amino acids. CDR3 DNA: TGTGCCAGTAGCCGAGGTCGGACTAGCGGGAGGAGGGGTAATAAGCAGTTCTTC. Its translation is CASSRGRTSGRRGNKQFF.

The gene calls are TRBV7-8 and TRBJ1-3; the match to TRBD1 covers 7 bases. Unmatched junction bases numbered 4, after V lost 1 base and J lost 4 bases. CDR3 length: 15 amino acids. The germline CDR1 and CDR2 sequences are SGHVS and FQNEAQ. The CDR3 coding sequence is TGTGCCAGCAGCTTAGAGAGACAGGGAGGAAACACCATATATTTT. Its protein is CASSLERQGGNTIYF.

CDR3 bases: TGCGCCAGCAGCTTGGGACCCGGGCCCCTTCCCACAGATACGCAGTATTTT. Its protein product is CASSLGPGPLPTDTQYF. The V call is TRBV5-1, the J call TRBJ2-3; no definite D call. The V gene's germline CDR1 is SGHRS and CDR2 YFSETQ. The CDR3 sequence is 17 residues long. The ends were cut back, 0 bases at V and 2 bases at J, with 16 bases in the middle.

Details on this clone: The junction and the germline gene differ at one end; a read error may be behind it. V usage is TRBV7-7 and J usage is TRBJ2-1; D remains ambiguous. Germline assignment: CDR1 SSHAT and CDR2 FNYEAQ (reference sequence). This CDR3 comprises 14 residues. The CDR3 loop reads CASSPRALSNEQFF. The CDR3 coding sequence is TGTGCTAGCAGCCCAAGGGCGTTAAGCAATGAGCAGTTCTTC. The complete variable domain, with remaining parts taken from reference TRBV7-7 and TRBJ2-1, reads GAGVSQSPRYKVTKRGQDVTLRCDPISSHATLYWYQQALGQGPEFLTYFNYEAQPDKSGLPSDRFSAERPEGSISTLTIQRTEQRDSAMYRCASSPRALSNEQFFGPGTRLTVL.

This clone was seen a few times. The chain recombines TRBV21-1 with TRBJ1-4; TRBD1, the D gene given by the table, was not confirmed from the DNA. TRBV21-1 is designated a pseudogene. The CDR3 consists of 15 residues. The CDR3, as DNA: TGTGCCAGCCAGGGAACCCTACAGGTATATGGAAAACTGTTTTTT. It encodes CASQGTLQVYGKLFF.

The chain links TRBV9 to TRBJ2-6; D unresolved. The germline V gene encodes CDR1 SGDLS and CDR2 YYNGEE. The length of the CDR3 is 18 residues. Trimming cost V 0 bases and J 0 bases, with 13 bases left between them. The CDR3 sequence is CASSVGSPTSSGANVLTF. DNA for the CDR3: TGTGCCAGCAGCGTAGGCAGTCCTACTTCCTCTGGGGCCAACGTCCTGACTTTC.

The chain uses TRBV4-1 and TRBJ2-3; D gene unclear. Trimming removed 1 base at V and 4 bases at J, with 9 bases between. The length of the CDR3 is 14 residues. Germline V gene data show CDR1 as MGHRA and CDR2 as YSYEKL. The CDR3 DNA follows: TGCGCCAGCAGCCAAGTTGGATTCCCAGATACGCAGTATTTT. This encodes CASSQVGFPDTQYF.

CDR3 loop: CASSVVGTDNSPLHF. The CDR3 coding sequence is TGTGCCAGCAGCGTAGTGGGGACAGATAATTCACCCCTCCACTTT. The V and J genes are TRBV9 and TRBJ1-6; 7 positions match TRBD1. CDR1 and CDR2 (germline): SGDLS, YYNGEE. Trimming removed 0 bases from V and 5 bases from J; junction bases left unmatched: 2. This CDR3 has 15 amino acids.

The chain carries TRBV19 and TRBJ2-7; tentatively, D is TRBD2 (5 bases). Trimming removed 5 bases from V and 1 base from J, with 12 bases in between. The length of the CDR3 is 14 residues. Looked up from germline, CDR1 is LNHDA and CDR2 is SQIVND (reference sequence). The CDR3 DNA reads as TGTGCCAGTAGTTTCGGGGTGAGTTCCTACGAGCAGTACTTC. This sequence encodes CASSFGVSSYEQYF.

The chain couples TRBV5-8 to TRBJ1-4; 7 bases are shared with TRBD1. CDR1 is SGHTS, CDR2 YDEGEE, per germline. The CDR3 has 16 amino acids. With V trimmed by 0 bases and J by 2 bases, 4 bases remained unmatched. The CDR3 reads CASSLVDRATNEKLFF. The CDR3 DNA reads TGTGCCAGCAGCTTGGTTGACAGGGCGACTAATGAAAAACTGTTTTTT.

V usage is TRBV9 and J usage is TRBJ2-2; no reliable D call. This CDR3 has 17 amino acids. Germline values: CDR1 SGDLS, CDR2 YYNGEE. Trimming pared 1 base from V and 4 bases from J, leaving 17 bases between. The CDR3 protein is CASSVKPKLGSTGELFF. Written as DNA, the CDR3 is TGTGCCAGCAGCGTAAAACCCAAACTTGGTAGCACCGGGGAGCTGTTTTTT.

This rearrangement joins TRBV6-5 to TRBJ1-4; tentative D call: TRBD1 (5 bases). This CDR3 is 14 amino acids long. The V end lost 2 bases, the J end lost 3 bases, and 7 bases lay between the germline ends. Germline V gives CDR1 MNHEY, CDR2 SVGAGI. The CDR3 loop reads CASSYGTSNEKLFF. The CDR3 DNA follows: TGTGCCAGCAGTTACGGGACCTCTAATGAAAAACTGTTTTTT.

The gene calls are TRBV29-1 and TRBJ2-3; 7 bases map to TRBD2. In germline, CDR1 is SQVTM, CDR2 ANQGSEA. Losses at the gene ends were 4 bases for V and 4 bases for J; bases not matched to a gene: 8. CDR3 length: 14 residues. The CDR3: CSVVWGTIPDTQYF. The CDR3, as DNA: TGCAGCGTTGTCTGGGGGACTATCCCAGATACGCAGTATTTT.